This T cell receptor (beta chain) was captured in a study of CD8+ T cells in alopecia areata. Overall study results and limits: Baseline CD8+ expansion's link to response remains uncertain, as there was one nonresponder. Alopecia totalis/universalis scalp especially showed more expanded CD8+ clones than normal scalp.

About this clone: Its antigen is not identified.

RNA extraction was followed by reverse transcription into cDNA, which acted as the sequencing template. The assay was immunoSEQ multiplex PCR, and TCRdb's table has in-frame clones only and misses some. There are 95,000 to 100,000 clones in the sample; almost 60% occur only once, and about 17% lies in the top ten. The treatment is: oral pan-JAK inhibitor, 5-10 mg twice daily. Researchers gathered lesional scalp punch biopsies and peripheral blood from patients with alopecia areata. Starting from PBMCs, sorting isolated CD4+ and CD8+ T cells. The CDR3 has 21 residues. Germline V gene data show CDR1 as LGHNA and CDR2 as YNFKEQ. V was pared by 3 bases and J by 1 base, with 18 bases of the junction left unmatched.

The chain combines TRBV4-2 with TRBJ2-1; 10 bases fit TRBD2. This TCR derives from a human donor with alopecia areata. This specimen was CD8+ T cells sorted from blood, taken at roughly week 55, from a patient treated with tofacitinib. As DNA, the CDR3 is TGTGCCAGCAGCCATCCCCAGCGGGGGGGCTCCCTACGTGATTCCTACAATGAGCAGTTCTTC. This codes for CASSHPQRGGSLRDSYNEQFF.